Below, 23 T cell receptor beta chains from the same sample are listed, as sequenced in a study of cytomegalovirus exposure and HLA in healthy donors. The PCR used 60 Vbeta and 13 Jbeta primers. TCRdb keeps only in-frame clones here, not all; method: immunoSEQ multiplex PCR. This table has over 200,000 clones, 60% to 80% appearing once. Input material: PBMCs. These TCRs come from a male donor in good health and CMV-seronegative.

In this sample, this clone turned up a few times. The rearrangement uses TRBV18 and TRBJ2-5, with a possible D match to TRBD2 (6 bases). The CDR3 consists of 16 residues. Germline V gives CDR1 KGHSH, CDR2 LQKENI. The V end was cut by 1 base, the J end by 1 base, with 13 bases between. In DNA, the CDR3 is TGTGCCAGCTCACCACTGGCTAGCGATGGCCAAGAGACCCAGTACTTC. It specifies CASSPLASDGQETQYF.

The J gene is TRBJ2-3, the V gene TRBV10-3; 9 bases map to TRBD2. The length of the CDR3 is 16 residues. The trim removed 6 bases at V and 4 bases at J, leaving 11 bases unmatched. The germline CDR1 and CDR2 sequences are ENHRY and SYGVKD. The CDR3 DNA reads as TGTGCCATCAGGTACTCTGCGGGGGGGCAGGCAGATACGCAGTATTTT. This gives the protein CAIRYSAGGQADTQYF.

The genes are TRBV5-1 and TRBJ2-5, with D possibly being TRBD2 (5 bases). Trimming took 0 bases from V and 0 from J, leaving 6 bases between them. Germline V gene lookup returns CDR1 SGHRS and CDR2 YFSETQ. The CDR3 consists of 14 residues. CDR3 DNA: TGCGCCAGCAGCTTGGAGGACTACCAAGAGACCCAGTACTTC. Translation: CASSLEDYQETQYF.

As DNA, the CDR3 is TGTGCCAGCAGCTTAGGGGGCTTCAATCAGCCCCAGCATTTT. Translated, it gives CASSLGGFNQPQHF. This chain connects TRBV7-6 to TRBJ1-5; tentatively, D is TRBD1 (5 bases). Germline loops: CDR1 SGHVS, CDR2 FNYEAQ. CDR3 length: 14 residues. With 1 base removed from V and 3 bases from J, the gap between germline ends came to 7 bases.

J is TRBJ2-1 and V is TRBV19, with TRBD2 matching over 11 bases. J gave up 0 bases and V 4 bases, and 8 bases lay outside the gene matches. This CDR3 spans 18 amino acids. Germline V lookup: CDR1 LNHDA, CDR2 SQIVND (reference sequence). The CDR3 sequence: CASSTLGLAADSYNEQFF. The CDR3 region has the DNA TGTGCCAGTAGTACCCTGGGACTAGCGGCAGACTCCTACAATGAGCAGTTCTTC. Variable domain in full (rest from reference TRBV19 and TRBJ2-1): DGGITQSPKYLFRKEGQNVTLSCEQNLNHDAMYWYRQDPGQGLRLIYYSQIVNDFQKGDIAEGYSVSREKKESFPLTVTSAQKNPTAFYLCASSTLGLAADSYNEQFFGPGTRLTVL.

The chain employs TRBV6-1 and TRBJ1-1; 8 bases match TRBD1. After removal of 4 bases from V and 0 bases from J, the junction contained 1 base not matched to a gene. Germline-derived CDR1 and CDR2 are MNHNS and SASEGT. The CDR3 sequence is 14 residues long. The CDR3 nucleotides read TGTGCCAGCAGTGCAGGGGGCATGAACACTGAAGCTTTCTTT. Encoded protein: CASSAGGMNTEAFF.

This clone has a handful of counts. The rearrangement uses TRBV7-7 and TRBJ2-2, with 10 bases identical to TRBD1. Germline lookup yields CDR1 SSHAT and CDR2 FNYEAQ (reference sequence). CDR3 size: 15 residues. V lost 3 bases to trimming and J lost 6 bases; unmatched junction nucleotides: 4. CDR3: CASSFGTGESGELFF. CDR3 DNA: TGTGCCAGCAGCTTTGGGACAGGGGAGTCCGGGGAGCTGTTTTTT.

The chain is built from TRBV28 and TRBJ1-1, with D perhaps TRBD1 (5 bases). Trimming left V 6 bases short and J 5 bases short, with 10 bases between. The CDR3 runs to 12 residues. CDR1 is MDHEN, CDR2 SYDVKM, per germline. CDR3 region: CASRDTLTEAFF. The CDR3 DNA follows: TGTGCCAGCAGGGACACGCTAACTGAAGCTTTCTTT.

The chain combines TRBV29-1 with TRBJ2-7; TRBD2 matches 7 bases. V shed 1 base, J shed 4 bases, and the junction held 4 bases outside the gene matches. CDR1 SQVTM and CDR2 ANQGSEA come from the germline V gene. The length of the CDR3 is 13 residues. CDR3 DNA sequence: TGCAGCGTTGAAGCCCAGGGAGGGTACGAGCAGTACTTC. Translated: CSVEAQGGYEQYF.

This clone was recorded once. The chain joins TRBV4-3 to TRBJ1-4; 7 bases fit TRBD1. The J segment lost 4 bases and the V segment lost 3 bases, leaving 5 bases of the junction unmatched. CDR1 is LGHNA and CDR2 is YSLEER in the germline V gene. The CDR3 length is 15 residues. CDR3 nucleotide sequence: TGCGCCAGCAGCCACTCCGGGACAGATAATGAAAAACTGTTTTTT. Protein: CASSHSGTDNEKLFF.

The rearrangement links TRBV5-1 to TRBJ2-5; possible D gene TRBD2, 6 bases. CDR1 and CDR2 from the germline V gene are SGHRS and YFSETQ. CDR3 length: 12 amino acids. Trimming stripped 5 bases from V and 4 bases from J, with 9 bases between. The CDR3 protein is CASSVGGETQYF. Here the CDR3 DNA reads TGCGCCAGCAGTGTGGGAGGAGAGACCCAGTACTTC.

The rearrangement uses TRBV28 and TRBJ2-5; TRBD2 matches 8 bases. The CDR3 consists of 16 residues. Germline CDR1 and CDR2: MDHEN and SYDVKM. The junction had 10 bases not matched to a gene; V was cut back by 6 bases and J by 1 base. DNA of the CDR3: TGTGCCAGCAGCTCCCGCGGGGGGACCGGCCAAGAGACCCAGTACTTC. This gives the protein CASSSRGGTGQETQYF.

This clone was observed a handful of times. The V gene is TRBV5-6, the J gene TRBJ2-4; TRBD1 aligns across 11 bases. The trim removed 3 bases at V and 12 bases at J, leaving 8 bases unmatched. CDR3 size: 14 residues. The V gene's germline CDR1 is SGHDT and CDR2 YYEEEE. CDR3 sequence reads: CASSSPGTGGHQYF. The CDR3 region has the DNA TGTGCCAGCAGCTCACCAGGGACAGGGGGGCATCAGTACTTC.

The chain is built from TRBV15 and TRBJ1-4; 10 bases align to TRBD1. The germline gives CDR1 LNHNV, CDR2 YYDKDF (reference sequence). CDR3 size: 15 residues. With V trimmed by 5 bases and J by 10 bases, 10 bases remained unmatched. CDR3 in amino acids: CATSGAGQGRVKLFF. CDR3 nucleotide sequence: TGTGCCACCAGCGGGGCGGGACAGGGGAGGGTAAAACTGTTTTTT.

This chain joins TRBV9 and TRBJ2-3; 7 nucleotides line up with TRBD2. The CDR3 is 14 residues long. Trimming cost V 3 bases and J 2 bases; bases outside gene matches: 3. Germline V gene sequence: CDR1 SGDLS, CDR2 YYNGEE. The chain's CDR3 is CASSGGGLTDTQYF. CDR3 DNA sequence: TGTGCCAGCAGCGGCGGGGGACTCACAGATACGCAGTATTTT. Full variable domain (missing parts from reference TRBV9 and TRBJ2-3): DSGVTQTPKHLITATGQRVTLRCSPRSGDLSVYWYQQSLDQGLQFLIQYYNGEERAKGNILERFSAQQFPDLHSELNLSSLELGDSALYFCASSGGGLTDTQYFGPGTRLTVL.

Notes on this clone: Additional DNA sequences in this sample encode the identical CDR3. V and J are TRBV5-1 and TRBJ1-1; TRBD1 matches at 11 bases. J gave up 5 bases and V 0 bases, and 3 bases lay outside the gene matches. This CDR3 spans 15 amino acids. Germline V CDR1 and CDR2: SGHRS, YFSETQ. The CDR3 DNA reads TGCGCCAGCAGCTTGGAAGGGACAGGGGGAACTGAAGCTTTCTTT. Protein sequence: CASSLEGTGGTEAFF.

The genes are TRBV28 and TRBJ1-1, with 7 bases fitting TRBD1. The CDR3 runs to 12 residues. V lost 11 bases and J lost 1; bases outside the gene matches: 4. The germline gives CDR1 MDHEN, CDR2 SYDVKM. The chain's CDR3 is CAPRGENTEAFF. The CDR3 DNA sequence: TGTGCCCCCAGGGGGGAGAACACTGAAGCTTTCTTT.

This clone came up once. The V gene is TRBV6-4, the J gene TRBJ2-2; weak D call: TRBD2 (5 bases). V was pared by 6 bases and J by 5 bases, with 10 bases between. The CDR3 contains 13 residues. The germline V gene has CDR1 MRHNA and CDR2 SNTAGT. The CDR3 bases are TGTGCCAGCAGAGAGAGCGGTACCGGGGAGCTGTTTTTT. Its protein is CASRESGTGELFF.

The rearrangement links TRBV7-8 to TRBJ1-1; 8 nucleotides line up with TRBD1. There are 15 residues in the CDR3. Trimming cost V 5 bases and J 1 base; bases outside gene matches: 6. Looked up from germline, CDR1 is SGHVS and CDR2 is FQNEAQ. DNA of the CDR3: TGTGCCAGCAGCCGATGGGACAGGCGGAACACTGAAGCTTTCTTT. Encoded protein: CASSRWDRRNTEAFF.

V and J are TRBV27 and TRBJ1-1; 7 bases are a match to TRBD1. The J segment lost 6 bases and the V segment lost 0 bases, leaving 10 bases of the junction unmatched. Germline-derived CDR1 and CDR2 are MNHEY and SMNVEV (reference sequence). The CDR3 length is 16 residues. CDR3 nucleotides: TGTGCCAGCAGTTTATCCCCGACAGGGATGGTCGCTGAAGCTTTCTTT. It codes for CASSLSPTGMVAEAFF.

The chain is built from TRBV11-2 and TRBJ2-5, with a tentative D call TRBD1 (6 bases). Germline lookup yields CDR1 SGHAT and CDR2 FQNNGV. V gave up 1 base and J gave up 1 base, with 7 bases separating them. CDR3 length equals 14 residues. The CDR3 loop reads CASSLVQGQETQYF. Written as DNA, the CDR3 is TGTGCCAGCAGCTTAGTACAGGGCCAAGAGACCCAGTACTTC.

The chain carries TRBV7-2 and TRBJ2-7, with D possibly TRBD2 on 5 matching bases. The CDR3 spans 13 residues. Germline V gives CDR1 SGHTA, CDR2 FQGNSA. Trimming cost V 5 bases and J 3 bases, with 11 bases left between them. In DNA, the CDR3 is TGTGCCAGCAGCGCCGGACTGGACTACGAGCAGTACTTC. This sequence encodes CASSAGLDYEQYF.

This clone was observed a single time. V usage is TRBV15 and J usage is TRBJ1-4; D gene unclear. Germline CDR1 is LNHNV and CDR2 is YYDKDF (reference sequence). The CDR3 length is 14 residues. Trimming took 0 bases from V and 8 from J, leaving 10 bases between them. DNA of the CDR3: TGTGCCACCAGCAGAGATCCGGGGAAGGAAAAACTGTTTTTT. It specifies CATSRDPGKEKLFF. The entire variable domain, with the rest obtained from reference TRBV15 and TRBJ1-4, is as follows: DAMVIQNPRYQVTQFGKPVTLSCSQTLNHNVMYWYQQKSSQAPKLLFHYYDKDFNNEADTPDNFQSRRPNTSFCFLDIRSPGLGDTAMYLCATSRDPGKEKLFFGSGTQLSVL.